These T cell receptor beta chains were read from a single sample in a study of T cells in Graves' hyperthyroidism and ophthalmopathy. TCRdb reanalysed the multiplex PCR reads using MiXCR and keeps one entry per CDR3 protein. The sample has hundreds of thousands of distinct CDR3 sequences, less than 20% seen once. Sequencing was done on a sample of blood. The receptors originated from a woman between 18 and 29 years old with Graves' hyperthyroidism. CDR3s include the opening cysteine and the closing phenylalanine or tryptophan. The order of the fields is clone size, J gene, D gene, CDR3 length, V gene, CDR3 protein, CDR3 DNA. A D gene is named only where the DNA matches it firmly. The size entry is marked missing in some rows and otherwise reads once, few, many or a size class.

clone size: many; J gene: TRBJ1-6; D gene: .; CDR3 length: 17; V gene: TRBV2; CDR3 protein: CASSPGTQVSYNSPLHF; CDR3 DNA: TGTGCCAGCAGTCCAGGGACTCAGGTCTCCTATAATTCACCCCTCCACTTT
clone size: many; J gene: TRBJ2-1; D gene: TRBD2; CDR3 length: 14; V gene: TRBV11-2; CDR3 protein: CASSLAGVSNEQFF; CDR3 DNA: TGTGCCAGCAGCCTAGCGGGAGTGTCAAATGAGCAGTTCTTC
clone size: many; J gene: TRBJ1-1; D gene: .; CDR3 length: 14; V gene: TRBV3-1; CDR3 protein: CASSPTAMNTEAFF; CDR3 DNA: TGTGCCAGCAGCCCGACAGCAATGAACACTGAAGCTTTCTTT
clone size: .; J gene: TRBJ1-1; D gene: .; CDR3 length: 13; V gene: TRBV14; CDR3 protein: CASSQDLLTEAFF; CDR3 DNA: TGTGCCAGCAGCCAAGACCTACTCACTGAAGCTTTCTTT
clone size: .; J gene: TRBJ1-2; D gene: TRBD1; CDR3 length: 16; V gene: TRBV4-1; CDR3 protein: CASSQPHRGNNYGYTF; CDR3 DNA: TGCGCCAGCAGCCAGCCTCACAGGGGAAATAACTATGGCTACACCTTC
clone size: .; J gene: TRBJ2-2; D gene: .; CDR3 length: 16; V gene: TRBV4-1; CDR3 protein: CASSQEAPGATGELFF; CDR3 DNA: TGCGCCAGCAGCCAAGAGGCGCCAGGGGCGACCGGGGAGCTGTTTTTT
clone size: .; J gene: TRBJ1-1; D gene: .; CDR3 length: 15; V gene: TRBV7-3; CDR3 protein: CASIIRGGGGTEAFF; CDR3 DNA: TGTGCCAGCATCATCCGAGGGGGGGGGGGCACTGAAGCTTTCTTT
clone size: .; J gene: TRBJ1-2; D gene: TRBD1; CDR3 length: 14; V gene: TRBV7-6; CDR3 protein: CASSARQGNYGYTF; CDR3 DNA: TGTGCCAGCAGCGCCCGACAGGGCAACTATGGCTACACCTTC
clone size: many; J gene: TRBJ1-2; D gene: .; CDR3 length: 14; V gene: TRBV29-1; CDR3 protein: CSVEMAVHNYGYTF; CDR3 DNA: TGCAGCGTTGAAATGGCGGTTCATAACTATGGCTACACCTTC
clone size: .; J gene: TRBJ2-5; D gene: .; CDR3 length: 14; V gene: TRBV7-2; CDR3 protein: CASSPRNSQETQYF; CDR3 DNA: TGTGCCAGCAGCCCCCGGAACTCCCAAGAGACCCAGTACTTC
clone size: many; J gene: TRBJ1-2; D gene: .; CDR3 length: 14; V gene: TRBV12-3/TRBV12-4; CDR3 protein: CASSLRQMVYGYTF; CDR3 DNA: TGTGCCAGCAGTCTCAGACAGATGGTATATGGCTACACCTTC
clone size: many; J gene: TRBJ2-3; D gene: .; CDR3 length: 16; V gene: TRBV5-1; CDR3 protein: CASSTEPGLGTDTQYF; CDR3 DNA: TGCGCCAGCAGCACCGAGCCGGGACTTGGCACAGATACGCAGTATTTT
clone size: many; J gene: TRBJ2-3; D gene: .; CDR3 length: 16; V gene: TRBV2; CDR3 protein: CASPPATGLSTDTQYF; CDR3 DNA: TGTGCCAGTCCACCAGCGACAGGACTCAGCACAGATACGCAGTATTTT
clone size: many; J gene: TRBJ2-3; D gene: TRBD2; CDR3 length: 18; V gene: TRBV5-1; CDR3 protein: CASSLDLAGVDGTDTQYF; CDR3 DNA: TGCGCCAGCAGCTTGGATCTAGCGGGAGTCGATGGCACAGATACGCAGTATTTT
clone size: few; J gene: TRBJ1-5; D gene: .; CDR3 length: 16; V gene: TRBV4-1; CDR3 protein: CASSQDNSHSNQPQHF; CDR3 DNA: TGCGCCAGCAGCCAAGATAACAGCCATAGCAATCAGCCCCAGCATTTT
clone size: few; J gene: TRBJ2-7; D gene: TRBD1; CDR3 length: 14; V gene: TRBV7-9; CDR3 protein: CASSRGTGPYEQYF; CDR3 DNA: TGTGCCAGCAGCCGGGGGACAGGCCCCTACGAGCAGTACTTC
clone size: many; J gene: TRBJ2-3; D gene: .; CDR3 length: 13; V gene: TRBV7-3; CDR3 protein: CASSLMRSDTQYF; CDR3 DNA: TGTGCCAGCAGCTTAATGCGCTCGGATACGCAGTATTTT
clone size: .; J gene: TRBJ1-2; D gene: .; CDR3 length: 14; V gene: TRBV12-3/TRBV12-4; CDR3 protein: CASRPTAANYGYTF; CDR3 DNA: TGTGCCAGCAGACCGACAGCAGCTAACTATGGCTACACCTTC
clone size: many; J gene: TRBJ2-1; D gene: .; CDR3 length: 15; V gene: TRBV7-2; CDR3 protein: CASSFFGVSYNEQFF; CDR3 DNA: TGTGCCAGCAGCTTTTTTGGTGTGTCCTACAATGAGCAGTTCTTC
clone size: few; J gene: TRBJ2-1; D gene: TRBD2; CDR3 length: 17; V gene: TRBV4-1; CDR3 protein: CASSQELAGVPRNEQFF; CDR3 DNA: TGCGCCAGCAGCCAAGAACTAGCGGGAGTACCGCGGAATGAGCAGTTCTTC
clone size: .; J gene: TRBJ1-6; D gene: .; CDR3 length: 16; V gene: TRBV20-1; CDR3 protein: CSAVDSADTYNSPLHF; CDR3 DNA: TGCAGTGCGGTCGACAGTGCAGACACCTATAATTCACCCCTCCACTTT
clone size: many; J gene: TRBJ2-2; D gene: TRBD2; CDR3 length: 16; V gene: TRBV12-3/TRBV12-4; CDR3 protein: CASKRVAGRLTGELFF; CDR3 DNA: TGTGCCAGCAAACGCGTAGCGGGACGGCTCACCGGGGAGCTGTTTTTT
clone size: few; J gene: TRBJ2-1; D gene: TRBD1; CDR3 length: 16; V gene: TRBV12-3/TRBV12-4; CDR3 protein: CASTQSSQGAYNEQFF; CDR3 DNA: TGTGCCAGCACCCAGTCATCACAGGGGGCTTACAATGAGCAGTTCTTC
clone size: many; J gene: TRBJ2-7; D gene: .; CDR3 length: 15; V gene: TRBV5-1; CDR3 protein: CASSLALGRSYAQYF; CDR3 DNA: TGCGCCAGCAGCTTGGCTCTGGGCAGGAGCTACGCGCAGTACTTC
clone size: few; J gene: TRBJ2-3; D gene: .; CDR3 length: 13; V gene: TRBV29-1; CDR3 protein: CSKTGEGTDTQYF; CDR3 DNA: TGCAGCAAAACAGGGGAGGGCACAGATACGCAGTATTTT
clone size: many; J gene: TRBJ1-1; D gene: .; CDR3 length: 14; V gene: TRBV6-1; CDR3 protein: CASSEDPVNTEAFF; CDR3 DNA: TGTGCCAGCAGTGAAGACCCCGTAAACACTGAAGCTTTCTTT
clone size: .; J gene: TRBJ1-4; D gene: TRBD1; CDR3 length: 15; V gene: TRBV24-1; CDR3 protein: CATSEGGQVNEKLFF; CDR3 DNA: TGTGCCACCAGTGAGGGGGGACAGGTTAATGAAAAACTGTTTTTT
clone size: many; J gene: TRBJ2-1; D gene: .; CDR3 length: 12; V gene: TRBV2; CDR3 protein: CASSRDRNEQFF; CDR3 DNA: TGTGCCAGCAGTCGGGACCGCAATGAGCAGTTCTTC
clone size: many; J gene: TRBJ2-1; D gene: TRBD2; CDR3 length: 17; V gene: TRBV28; CDR3 protein: CASSIVGTSGSYNEQFF; CDR3 DNA: TGTGCCAGCAGTATCGTTGGGACTAGCGGGTCATACAATGAGCAGTTCTTC
clone size: many; J gene: TRBJ2-3; D gene: TRBD2; CDR3 length: 17; V gene: TRBV20-1; CDR3 protein: CSARESSSGGSTDTQYF; CDR3 DNA: TGCAGTGCTAGAGAATCTTCTAGCGGGGGTAGCACAGATACGCAGTATTTT
clone size: many; J gene: TRBJ1-2; D gene: .; CDR3 length: 15; V gene: TRBV12-3/TRBV12-4; CDR3 protein: CASSFSGPINYGYTF; CDR3 DNA: TGTGCCAGCAGTTTTTCGGGACCTATCAACTATGGCTACACCTTC
clone size: .; J gene: TRBJ2-1; D gene: .; CDR3 length: 13; V gene: TRBV7-2; CDR3 protein: CASSSTMGYEQFF; CDR3 DNA: TGTGCCAGCAGCTCAACAATGGGGTATGAGCAGTTCTTC
clone size: .; J gene: TRBJ2-3; D gene: TRBD2; CDR3 length: 14; V gene: TRBV10-3; CDR3 protein: CAITDLAGGDTQYF; CDR3 DNA: TGTGCCATTACCGATCTAGCGGGAGGAGATACGCAGTATTTT
clone size: many; J gene: TRBJ1-2; D gene: .; CDR3 length: 12; V gene: TRBV11-2; CDR3 protein: CASSLDVWGYTF; CDR3 DNA: TGTGCCAGCAGCTTAGATGTTTGGGGCTACACCTTC
clone size: many; J gene: TRBJ1-1; D gene: .; CDR3 length: 13; V gene: TRBV28; CDR3 protein: CASSLNWGTEAFF; CDR3 DNA: TGTGCCAGCAGTTTAAATTGGGGAACTGAAGCTTTCTTT
clone size: many; J gene: TRBJ2-7; D gene: TRBD1; CDR3 length: 15; V gene: TRBV24-1; CDR3 protein: CATSDPGTGDDEQYF; CDR3 DNA: TGTGCCACCAGTGATCCCGGGACAGGGGATGACGAGCAGTACTTC
clone size: many; J gene: TRBJ1-1; D gene: .; CDR3 length: 15; V gene: TRBV28; CDR3 protein: CASSSGFSMNTEAFF; CDR3 DNA: TGTGCCAGCAGTTCAGGGTTCTCGATGAACACTGAAGCTTTCTTT
clone size: .; J gene: TRBJ1-2; D gene: .; CDR3 length: 12; V gene: TRBV6-2/TRBV6-3; CDR3 protein: CASFDHDPGYTF; CDR3 DNA: TGTGCCAGTTTCGACCATGACCCTGGCTACACCTTC
clone size: .; J gene: TRBJ1-2; D gene: TRBD1; CDR3 length: 12; V gene: TRBV14; CDR3 protein: CASSGQGTGYTF; CDR3 DNA: TGTGCCAGCAGCGGACAGGGGACCGGCTACACCTTC
clone size: few; J gene: TRBJ2-7; D gene: .; CDR3 length: 12; V gene: TRBV29-1; CDR3 protein: CSVVTGSGEQYF; CDR3 DNA: TGCAGCGTTGTTACAGGGTCGGGCGAGCAGTACTTC
clone size: .; J gene: TRBJ2-7; D gene: .; CDR3 length: 16; V gene: TRBV7-8; CDR3 protein: CASSGSWGASSYEQYF; CDR3 DNA: TGTGCCAGCAGCGGGAGTTGGGGGGCGAGCTCCTACGAGCAGTACTTC
clone size: many; J gene: TRBJ2-7; D gene: TRBD2; CDR3 length: 18; V gene: TRBV20-1; CDR3 protein: CSARGPSSAGGLTYEQYF; CDR3 DNA: TGCAGTGCTAGAGGCCCCTCTAGTGCGGGAGGGCTAACCTACGAGCAGTACTTC